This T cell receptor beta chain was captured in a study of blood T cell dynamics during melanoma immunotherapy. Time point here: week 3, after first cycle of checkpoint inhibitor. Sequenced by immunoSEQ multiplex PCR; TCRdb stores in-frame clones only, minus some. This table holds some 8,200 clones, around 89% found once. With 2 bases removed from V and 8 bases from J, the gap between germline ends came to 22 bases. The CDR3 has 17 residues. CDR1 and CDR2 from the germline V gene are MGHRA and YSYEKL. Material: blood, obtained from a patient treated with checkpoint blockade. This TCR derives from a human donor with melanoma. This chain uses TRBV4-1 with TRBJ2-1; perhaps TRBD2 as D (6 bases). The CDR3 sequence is CASSQPTVARERYEQFF. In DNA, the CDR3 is TGCGCCAGCAGCCAACCAACGGTAGCTCGGGAGCGTTATGAGCAGTTCTTC.